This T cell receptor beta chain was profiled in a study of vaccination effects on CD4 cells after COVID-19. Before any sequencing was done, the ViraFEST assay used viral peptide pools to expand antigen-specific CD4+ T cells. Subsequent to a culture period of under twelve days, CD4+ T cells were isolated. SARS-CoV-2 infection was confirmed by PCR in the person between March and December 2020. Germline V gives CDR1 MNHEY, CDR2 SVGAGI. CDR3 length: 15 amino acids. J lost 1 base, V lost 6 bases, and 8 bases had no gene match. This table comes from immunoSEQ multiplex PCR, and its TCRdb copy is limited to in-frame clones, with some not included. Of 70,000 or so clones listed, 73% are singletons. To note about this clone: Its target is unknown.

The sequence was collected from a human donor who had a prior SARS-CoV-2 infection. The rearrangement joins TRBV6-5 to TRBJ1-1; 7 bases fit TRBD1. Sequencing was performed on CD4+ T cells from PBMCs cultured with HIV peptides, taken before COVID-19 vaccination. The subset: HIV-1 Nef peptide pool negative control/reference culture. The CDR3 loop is CASRLDRVWNTEAFF. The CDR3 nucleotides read TGTGCCAGCAGGCTCGACAGGGTCTGGAACACTGAAGCTTTCTTT.